The 27 T cell receptor beta chains listed next were all sequenced from one sample in a study of regulatory T cells in long-lasting Graves disease. HTBI primers from iRepertoire and Arm-PCR of CDR3 regions yielded the TCR beta libraries. TCRdb reprocessed the multiplex PCR reads with MiXCR, giving one entry per CDR3 protein. The sample has roughly 400,000 distinct CDR3 sequences, approximately 22% seen once. Indicated time point: persistent/refractory GD, antithyroid drugs over 5 years with positive TRAb. The authors made the TCR library using RNA they extracted from PBMCs. The sample was peripheral blood mononuclear cells (PBMCs), taken when the disease was refractory, from a patient treated with antithyroid drugs. These receptors were taken from a female donor with Graves disease.

Concerning this clonotype: A much larger clonotype is one base distant, so this may be a read error. This chain links TRBV2 with TRBJ2-7, with TRBD1 identical over 9 bases. Trimming took 7 bases from V and 4 from J; bases not matched to a gene: 11. In germline, CDR1 is SNHLY, CDR2 FYNNEI. This CDR3 has 15 residues. DNA of the CDR3: TGTGCCAGCAACAGAAGGGACAGGGAAGGATACGAGCAGTACTTC. It encodes CASNRRDREGYEQYF.

This clonotype was counted many times. V gene TRBV28 combines with J gene TRBJ2-5, with TRBD1 identical over 10 bases. The CDR3 runs to 15 residues. Germline V gene lookup returns CDR1 MDHEN and CDR2 SYDVKM. With V trimmed by 5 bases and J by 5 bases, 8 bases remained unmatched. The CDR3 DNA sequence: TGTGCCAGCAGTCCAGGACAGGGGGACGTCGAGACCCAGTACTTC. Translation gives CASSPGQGDVETQYF.

This clonotype was observed many times. The J gene is TRBJ1-5, the V gene TRBV28; TRBD1 is a possible D gene (6 bases). The V end was cut by 9 bases, the J end by 0 bases, with 18 bases between. This CDR3 contains 16 residues. Per the germline V gene, CDR1 is MDHEN and CDR2 is SYDVKM. The chain's CDR3 is CASFGGGPYSNQPQHF. In DNA, the CDR3 is TGTGCCAGTTTTGGGGGGGGCCCCTATAGCAATCAGCCCCAGCATTTT.

This clonotype was detected ten times or more. CDR3: CASTEPGTANTEAFF. CDR3 in DNA: TGTGCCAGCACCGAGCCCGGGACAGCGAACACTGAAGCTTTCTTT. The chain couples TRBV2 to TRBJ1-1; 7 positions match TRBD1. Germline V gene data show CDR1 as SNHLY and CDR2 as FYNNEI. The V segment lost 7 bases and the J segment 1 base; nucleotides outside the gene matches: 9. The CDR3 sequence is 15 residues long. Drawing the rest from reference TRBV2 and TRBJ1-1, the complete variable domain is EPEVTQTPSHQVTQMGQEVILRCVPISNHLYFYWYRQILGQKVEFLVSFYNNEISEKSEIFDDQFSVERPDGSNFTLKIRSTKLEDSAMYFCASTEPGTANTEAFFGQGTRLTVV.

For this clonotype: A much larger clone is a single base away; this may be a read error. This chain uses TRBV2 with TRBJ2-7; 10 positions match TRBD1. J was trimmed by 6 bases and V by 3 bases; bases with no gene match: 5. The CDR3 is 14 amino acids. Germline V CDR1 and CDR2: SNHLY, FYNNEI. CDR3 sequence reads: CASSEGQGRSEQYF. Written as DNA, the CDR3 is TGTGCCAGCAGTGAGGGACAGGGGAGAAGCGAGCAGTACTTC.

This clonotype was recorded many times. This chain joins TRBV6-5 and TRBJ1-2, with D uncertain. CDR3 length: 15 amino acids. V was clipped by 0 bases and J by 8 bases, with 16 bases between them. From germline, CDR1 is MNHEY and CDR2 SVGAGI. The CDR3 is CASSYSMTRRGGYTF. CDR3 in DNA: TGTGCCAGCAGTTACTCCATGACACGGCGAGGGGGCTACACCTTC.

This clonotype was seen at least ten times. The chain couples TRBV28 to TRBJ1-5; the match to TRBD1 covers 7 bases. The germline CDR1 and CDR2 sequences are MDHEN and SYDVKM. The CDR3 sequence is 14 residues long. J gave up 4 bases and V 6 bases, and 6 bases lay outside the gene matches. In DNA, the CDR3 is TGTGCCAGCAGCCGTCTGACAGGGAATCAGCCCCAGCATTTT. It translates to CASSRLTGNQPQHF.

This clonotype was seen many times. V is TRBV5-1 and J is TRBJ1-1, with 12 bases that match TRBD1. CDR1 and CDR2 from the germline V gene are SGHRS and YFSETQ. The CDR3 has 19 amino acids. V lost 2 bases to trimming and J lost 0 bases; unmatched junction nucleotides: 11. In DNA, the CDR3 is TGCGCCAGCAGCTTCGCCATTGGGACAGGGGGCTCCGTGAACACTGAAGCTTTCTTT. Amino acids: CASSFAIGTGGSVNTEAFF.

The rearrangement uses TRBV19 and TRBJ2-5; perhaps TRBD2 as D (6 bases). Trimming shortened V by 4 bases and J by 2 bases, and 14 bases separated the two germline ends. The CDR3 spans 15 residues. In germline, CDR1 is LNHDA, CDR2 SQIVND (reference sequence). The CDR3 loop is CASSRVGTGQETQYF. The CDR3 region has the DNA TGTGCCAGTAGTAGGGTGGGGACTGGTCAAGAGACCCAGTACTTC. Looking up the rest from reference TRBV19 and TRBJ2-5 gives the full variable domain: DGGITQSPKYLFRKEGQNVTLSCEQNLNHDAMYWYRQDPGQGLRLIYYSQIVNDFQKGDIAEGYSVSREKKESFPLTVTSAQKNPTAFYLCASSRVGTGQETQYFGPGTRLLVL.

This clonotype occurred many times. V and J are TRBV27 and TRBJ2-5, with D tentatively TRBD1 or TRBD2 (5 bases each). The CDR3 is made up of 15 amino acids. CDR1 is MNHEY and CDR2 is SMNVEV in the germline V gene (reference sequence). V shed 3 bases and J shed 5 bases, with 16 bases lying between them. As DNA, the CDR3 is TGTGCCAGCAGTTTTCAGGGAGTGGCCTTGGAGACCCAGTACTTC. Translated: CASSFQGVALETQYF.

This clonotype came up many times. This chain joins TRBV28 and TRBJ1-5, with D unclear. Germline V gene data show CDR1 as MDHEN and CDR2 as SYDVKM. This CDR3 comprises 16 residues. V gave up 4 bases and J gave up 2 bases, with 15 bases separating them. Written as DNA, the CDR3 is TGTGCCAGCAGTTCAGGAAGCAGGCCAGGCAATCAGCCCCAGCATTTT. Translation: CASSSGSRPGNQPQHF.

This clonotype was seen a handful of times. V gene TRBV20-1 combines with J gene TRBJ2-7; TRBD1 aligns across 7 bases. CDR1 is DFQATT and CDR2 is SNEGSKA in the germline V gene (reference sequence). The CDR3 is made up of 13 amino acids. Trimming cost V 0 bases and J 5 bases; bases outside gene matches: 4. The chain's CDR3 is CSARDPTGDEQYF. In nucleotides, the CDR3 is TGCAGTGCTAGAGATCCCACAGGGGACGAGCAGTACTTC.

This clonotype was detected a few times. The chain carries TRBV12-3 or TRBV12-4 and TRBJ2-2; possibly TRBD2 for D (7 bases). V was pared by 4 bases and J by 8 bases, with 14 bases between. CDR3 size: 14 residues. The CDR3 protein is CASSWGGTQGELFF. CDR3 nucleotides: TGTGCCAGCAGTTGGGGGGGCACCCAAGGGGAGCTGTTTTTT.

This clonotype was seen many times. The chain combines TRBV27 with TRBJ1-2, with 7 positions matching TRBD1. CDR3 length equals 14 residues. The germline V gene encodes CDR1 MNHEY and CDR2 SMNVEV (reference sequence). V trimming: 6 bases; J trimming: 2 bases; junction bases outside the gene matches: 6. The CDR3 reads CASRPGTENYGYTF. The CDR3 nucleotides are TGTGCCAGCAGGCCCGGGACAGAAAACTATGGCTACACCTTC.

This clonotype was recorded a few times. CDR3 coding DNA: TGCAGTGCTAGGACAGGGGGTGGGTTCTACACCTTC. Its protein is CSARTGGGFYTF. The chain is built from TRBV20-1 and TRBJ1-2; 9 bases line up with TRBD1. Germline V lookup: CDR1 DFQATT, CDR2 SNEGSKA (reference sequence). The CDR3 totals 12 residues. The junction had 6 bases not matched to a gene; V was cut back by 3 bases and J by 10 bases.

The chain uses TRBV3-1 and TRBJ1-1; 7 positions agree with TRBD1. The V and J ends lost 3 bases and 1 base, in that order; junction bases with no gene match: 5. The CDR3 length is 15 residues. Germline values: CDR1 LGHDT, CDR2 YNNKEL (reference sequence). The chain's CDR3 is CASSHGDRENTEAFF. The CDR3 nucleotides are TGTGCCAGCAGCCACGGGGACAGAGAGAACACTGAAGCTTTCTTT.

The sample holds many counts of this clonotype. The chain recombines TRBV2 with TRBJ2-7, with 7 nucleotides matching TRBD1. The germline V gene has CDR1 SNHLY and CDR2 FYNNEI. The CDR3 sequence is 14 residues long. Losses at the gene ends were 6 bases for V and 2 bases for J; bases not matched to a gene: 7. The CDR3 nucleotides are TGTGCCAGCAGCAAAGAGGACAGGACCTACGAGCAGTACTTC. The encoded protein is CASSKEDRTYEQYF.

This clonotype was seen more than once but under ten times. The V call is TRBV7-3, the J call TRBJ2-1; tentatively, D is TRBD2 (6 bases). Germline lookup yields CDR1 SGHTA and CDR2 FQGTGA. V lost 1 base to trimming and J lost 0 bases, with 10 bases between them. The CDR3 sequence is 16 residues long. In DNA form, the CDR3 reads TGTGCCAGCAGCTTAATCGGAGGGTACTCCTACAATGAGCAGTTCTTC. Amino acids: CASSLIGGYSYNEQFF. The full variable domain, its missing parts supplied by reference TRBV7-3 and TRBJ2-1, is GAGVSQTPSNKVTEKGKYVELRCDPISGHTALYWYRQSLGQGPEFLIYFQGTGAADDSGLPNDRFFAVRPEGSVSTLKIQRTERGDSAVYLCASSLIGGYSYNEQFFGPGTRLTVL.

This clonotype was observed a handful of times. The V gene is TRBV4-1, the J gene TRBJ2-7, with 9 bases fitting TRBD1. After removal of 4 bases from V and 6 bases from J, the junction contained 4 bases not matched to a gene. The CDR3 consists of 13 residues. Germline V lookup: CDR1 MGHRA, CDR2 YSYEKL. The CDR3 DNA is TGCGCCAGCAGCCCAGGACAGGGGCTCGAGCAGTACTTC. Its translation: CASSPGQGLEQYF.

This clonotype was seen more than once but under ten times. The chain is built from TRBV5-5 and TRBJ2-7; tentatively, D is TRBD2 (7 bases). Germline assignment: CDR1 SGHKS and CDR2 YYEKEE (reference sequence). This CDR3 has 16 amino acids. The V end lost 0 bases, the J end lost 6 bases, and 19 bases lay between the germline ends. Here the CDR3 DNA reads TGTGCCAGCAGCTTGGAAGGGGGGGTACGGTTGTTCGAGCAGTACTTC. Protein: CASSLEGGVRLFEQYF.

Concerning this clonotype itself: This may stem from a read error, because a much larger clone lies one nucleotide away. J is TRBJ1-4 and V is TRBV7-2; 10 bases fit TRBD1. Trimming at V came to 7 bases and at J to 8 bases, leaving 16 bases not matched to a gene. Germline V gene sequence: CDR1 SGHTA, CDR2 FQGNSA. CDR3 length: 17 residues. The CDR3 region has the DNA TGTGCCAGCAACCGAACCCCTTGGACAGGGGGACTCGAAAAACTGTTTTTT. The encoded protein is CASNRTPWTGGLEKLFF.

In the case of this clonotype: A single base separates this from a much larger clone, so it may be a read error. The chain combines TRBV5-6 with TRBJ1-6; 8 positions match TRBD1. Germline lookup yields CDR1 SGHDT and CDR2 YYEEEE. The CDR3 spans 15 residues. The trim removed 3 bases at V and 6 bases at J, leaving 5 bases unmatched. The CDR3 bases are TGTGCCAGCAGCTGGGACAGGATTCTTAATTCACCCCTCCACTTT. Translating it yields CASSWDRILNSPLHF. The whole variable domain, remainder taken from reference TRBV5-6 and TRBJ1-6, is DAGVTQSPTHLIKTRGQQVTLRCSPKSGHDTVSWYQQALGQGPQFIFQYYEEEERQRGNFPDRFSGHQFPNYSSELNVNALLLGDSALYLCASSWDRILNSPLHFGNGTRLTVT.

V is TRBV3-1 and J is TRBJ2-7; perhaps TRBD2 as D (5 bases). The CDR3 length is 17 residues. Germline CDR1 and CDR2: LGHDT and YNNKEL (reference sequence). V was pared by 0 bases and J by 1 base, with 16 bases between. In DNA form, the CDR3 reads TGTGCCAGCAGCCAAGAGTTTACTTTTCGGGGTTCCTACGAGCAGTACTTC. Its protein is CASSQEFTFRGSYEQYF.

This sequence joins TRBV18 and TRBJ2-7, with 9 nucleotides matching TRBD1. This CDR3 region has 14 residues. The V gene end was trimmed by 4 bases and the J gene end by 4 bases; junction bases not matched to a gene: 5. Looked up from germline, CDR1 is KGHSH and CDR2 is LQKENI. The CDR3 sequence is CASSLDRGMYEQYF. CDR3 bases: TGTGCCAGCTCACTGGACAGGGGAATGTACGAGCAGTACTTC.

This clonotype has only a few counts. This chain uses TRBV30 with TRBJ1-5; tentative D call: TRBD1 (5 bases). Trimming took 1 base from V and 6 from J, leaving 10 bases between them. The CDR3 extends over 13 amino acids. CDR1 is GTSNPN and CDR2 is SVGIG in the germline V gene (reference sequence). In nucleotides, the CDR3 is TGTGCCTGGAGTGGGCAGGGTGGTCAGCCCCAGCATTTT. As protein: CAWSGQGGQPQHF.

Points on this clonotype: A far larger clone differs by one base, so this is likely a read error. The chain combines TRBV25-1 with TRBJ2-5; 8 nucleotides match TRBD2. CDR1 and CDR2 (germline): MGHDK, SYGVNS. The CDR3 extends over 17 amino acids. Trimming cost V 6 bases and J 4 bases; bases outside gene matches: 16. The CDR3 loop reads CASSSWGSGRVGETQYF. The CDR3 bases are TGTGCCAGCAGCTCCTGGGGGAGCGGGAGAGTCGGAGAGACCCAGTACTTC.

This clonotype was seen many times. The chain carries TRBV6-1 and TRBJ2-2; unclear D gene. Germline V CDR1 and CDR2: MNHNS, SASEGT. This CDR3 comprises 14 residues. Trimming left V 8 bases short and J 1 base short, with 11 bases between. CDR3 sequence (DNA): TGTGCCAGCTTGCGGTACAGGAACACCGGGGAGCTGTTTTTT. Protein: CASLRYRNTGELFF.